This T cell receptor beta chain derives from a study of T-cell reconstitution after alpha-beta-depleted transplantation in children. Points from the study as a whole: The study traced high day-60 TCRbeta diversity in some patients to surviving recipient T cells and thymic progenitors. Most T-cell counts and diversity one year after the transplant came from T cells that were newly produced.

Unique molecular identifiers were incorporated during preparation of the TCRbeta library. TCRdb fed the PCR reads into MiXCR, producing one record per CDR3 protein. Altogether hundreds of thousands of distinct CDR3 sequences are present, around 14% being singletons, with the ten largest covering 0.79%. This clonotype was counted many times. No antigen is known for it. The germline gives CDR1 SQVTM, CDR2 ANQGSEA. Trimming pared 4 bases from V and 0 bases from J, leaving 7 bases between. CDR3 length: 13 residues. The TCR sequence derives from a girl aged 2 to 9 with congenital amegakaryocytic thrombocytopenia, due to receive a stem cell transplant. The V gene is TRBV29-1, the J gene TRBJ1-5; possible D gene TRBD1, 6 bases. Sequencing was performed on PBMCs, taken before TCRalphabeta/CD19-depleted stem cell transplant. DNA for the CDR3: TGCAGCGTTGCAGGGGATAGCAATCAGCCCCAGCATTTT. Translating gives CSVAGDSNQPQHF. The full variable domain, completed using reference TRBV29-1 and TRBJ1-5, is SAVISQKPSRDICQRGTSLTIQCQVDSQVTMMFWYRQQPGQSLTLIATANQGSEATYESGFVIDKFPISRPNLTFSTLTVSNMSPEDSSIYLCSVAGDSNQPQHFGDGTRLSIL.